This TCR beta chain emerged from a study of blood T cell repertoires in COVID-19. TCRdb's table, derived via immunoSEQ multiplex PCR, lists solely in-frame clones and lacks some. The sample carries tens of thousands of clones, 86% recorded once. Per the germline V gene, CDR1 is MNHNS and CDR2 is SASEGT. Trimming stripped 1 base from V and 5 bases from J, with 9 bases between. CDR3 length: 14 residues. The source is a man aged 45-65 years with active COVID-19. The sample comprised peripheral blood. V and J are TRBV6-1 and TRBJ1-5; D is ambiguous. The CDR3 here is CASSEVVNYQPQHF. The CDR3 DNA is TGTGCCAGCAGTGAAGTAGTCAATTATCAGCCCCAGCATTTT.